This T cell receptor (beta chain) stems from a study of T cell responses to AZD1222 COVID-19 vaccine. With 4 bases removed from V and 5 bases from J, the gap between germline ends came to 14 bases. Germline CDR1 reads SQVTM; CDR2 reads ANQGSEA. The CDR3 spans 13 residues. Findings and caveats of the study: In a largely white British group with more females than males, clonal diversity was possibly underestimated.

This table comes from immunoSEQ multiplex PCR, and its TCRdb copy is limited to in-frame clones, with some not included. The sample holds 250,000 to 300,000 clones, around 92% seen once. Investigators merged groups given second doses at roughly 4 or roughly 12 weeks. Of note for this clone: The antigen remains undetermined.

Sample: peripheral blood, taken 28 days after the second AZD1222 dose. This TCR derives from an adult who received the AZD1222 COVID-19 vaccine. J is TRBJ1-1 and V is TRBV29-1, with D perhaps TRBD1 (5 bases). Written as DNA, the CDR3 is TGCAGCGTTGTTTCAGGGCGGGGAACTGAAGCTTTCTTT. Residues: CSVVSGRGTEAFF.